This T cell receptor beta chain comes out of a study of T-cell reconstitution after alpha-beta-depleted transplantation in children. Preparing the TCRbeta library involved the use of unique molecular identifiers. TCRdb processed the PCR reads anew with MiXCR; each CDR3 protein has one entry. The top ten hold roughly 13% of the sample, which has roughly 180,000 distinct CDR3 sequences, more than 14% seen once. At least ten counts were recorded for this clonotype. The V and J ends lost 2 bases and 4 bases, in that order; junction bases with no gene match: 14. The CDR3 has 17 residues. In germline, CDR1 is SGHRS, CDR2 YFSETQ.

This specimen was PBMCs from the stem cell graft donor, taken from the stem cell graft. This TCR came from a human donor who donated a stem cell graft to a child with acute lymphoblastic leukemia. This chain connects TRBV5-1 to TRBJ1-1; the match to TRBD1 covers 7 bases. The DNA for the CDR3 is TGCGCCAGCAGCTTACAGCTGACAGGGTGGGTTGGCACTGAAGCTTTCTTT. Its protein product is CASSLQLTGWVGTEAFF.